A selection of T cell receptor beta chains follows, all from one sample in a study of T cell changes during pregnancy in multiple sclerosis. Sequenced by immunoSEQ multiplex PCR; TCRdb stores in-frame clones only, minus some. The data show over 30,000 clones, approximately 90% seen once. Sequencing was performed on CD4+ T cells from peripheral blood mononuclear cells, taken in the third trimester of pregnancy. The source is a female donor in good health, enrolled as a control in a pregnancy study. Both conserved end residues are part of each CDR3.

j_call | v_call | cdr3_length | cdr3_aa
TRBJ2-4 | TRBV29-1 | 12 | CSVELAGNIQYF
TRBJ1-1 | TRBV7-8 | 14 | CASSTPTGGTEAFF
TRBJ2-1 | TRBV7-2 | 16 | CASSRSRGSIYNEQFF
TRBJ2-5 | TRBV19 | 15 | CASSIYRGQVETQYF
TRBJ2-5 | TRBV23-1 | 15 | CASSRTGRYQETQYF
TRBJ1-1 | TRBV28 | 15 | CASSSPGTGRGEAFF
TRBJ2-2 | TRBV19 | 13 | CASSSQGAGELFF
TRBJ1-3 | TRBV6-6 | 14 | CASSSGQAGNTIYF
TRBJ1-4 | TRBV5-4 | 13 | CASSRDRNEKLFF
TRBJ1-6 | TRBV2 | 16 | CASSGTGRGGGSPLHF
TRBJ1-5 | TRBV5-1 | 14 | CASSPTGAPQPQHF
TRBJ2-3 | TRBV7-2 | 13 | CASSLVAADTQYF
TRBJ2-1 | TRBV7-9 | 18 | CASSLKRRLASSYNEQFF
TRBJ2-3 | TRBV28 | 19 | CASSLWTSGPLSRTDTQYF
TRBJ2-7 | TRBV5-1 | 16 | CASSLADRGVSYEQYF
TRBJ2-2 | TRBV6-6 | 15 | CASSRDRGGTGELFF
TRBJ1-2 | TRBV28 | 15 | CASSAGTGEIGGYTF
TRBJ2-5 | TRBV5-1 | 15 | CASSLDQGVWETQYF
TRBJ2-5 | TRBV6-6 | 14 | CASSYGGAGETQYF
TRBJ1-1 | TRBV7-2 | 13 | CASSLARETEAFF
TRBJ1-1 | TRBV5-1 | 13 | CASSLNLGLEAFF
TRBJ1-4 | TRBV19 | 14 | CASHPQGGDEKLFF
TRBJ2-2 | TRBV7-9 | 16 | CASSLGRGTGTGELFF
TRBJ2-3 | TRBV4-1 | 14 | CASSRRGITDTQYF
TRBJ2-6 | TRBV28 | 14 | CASRGQIGANVLTF
TRBJ1-1 | TRBV19 | 13 | CASSILLTGSTFF
TRBJ2-1 | TRBV5-1 | 15 | CASSLRLAGGEEQFF
TRBJ2-7 | TRBV5-5 | 19 | CASSLKGARTSGVPYEQYF
TRBJ2-5 | TRBV7-9 | 14 | CASSLLASVETQYF
TRBJ1-4 | TRBV5-8 | 13 | CASSRNGGEKLFF
TRBJ1-6 | TRBV12-2 | 21 | CASRLAPSGCSGTEYNSPLHF
TRBJ1-2 | TRBV7-8 | 14 | CASSPRTGGYGYTF
TRBJ2-7 | TRBV28 | 12 | CASRENKAEQYF
TRBJ1-2 | TRBV7-9 | 11 | CASSPIYGYTF
TRBJ2-1 | TRBV7-3 | 19 | CASSLIPVSGINSYNEQFF
TRBJ2-1 | TRBV7-2 | 16 | CASRLLRGPNYNEQFF
TRBJ2-1 | TRBV7-6 | 11 | CASKGGNEQFF
TRBJ1-6 | TRBV27 | 17 | CASSAGTGSSYNSPLHF
TRBJ1-2 | TRBV28 | 15 | CASGPPGQSYYGYTF
TRBJ2-1 | TRBV7-9 | 14 | CASSLVTGYNEQFF
TRBJ1-4 | TRBV14 | 13 | CATSAAINEKLFF
TRBJ1-5 | TRBV2 | 15 | CASRENRGRVQPQHF
TRBJ2-3 | TRBV18 | 14 | CASSRDSSTDTQYF
TRBJ1-4 | TRBV28 | 14 | CASSLYGGKEKLFF